The source of this T cell receptor beta chain is a study of neurological immune-mediated disorders. This clonotype was found many times. Via MiXCR, TCRdb re-called the 5' RACE reads, giving one row per CDR3 protein. The sample shows around 58,000 distinct CDR3 sequences, 3% to 4% of them seen only once. The CDR3 has 14 amino acids. Germline loops: CDR1 DFQATT, CDR2 SNEGSKA (reference sequence). The V end lost 3 bases, the J end lost 5 bases, and 16 bases lay between the germline ends. The receptor comes from an older woman with multiple sclerosis. Sequencing used PBMCs. V gene TRBV20-1 combines with J gene TRBJ1-2; weak D call: TRBD1 (5 bases). The CDR3 reads CSARAPVGEYGYTF. As DNA, the CDR3 is TGCAGTGCTAGGGCCCCAGTAGGGGAGTATGGCTACACCTTC.